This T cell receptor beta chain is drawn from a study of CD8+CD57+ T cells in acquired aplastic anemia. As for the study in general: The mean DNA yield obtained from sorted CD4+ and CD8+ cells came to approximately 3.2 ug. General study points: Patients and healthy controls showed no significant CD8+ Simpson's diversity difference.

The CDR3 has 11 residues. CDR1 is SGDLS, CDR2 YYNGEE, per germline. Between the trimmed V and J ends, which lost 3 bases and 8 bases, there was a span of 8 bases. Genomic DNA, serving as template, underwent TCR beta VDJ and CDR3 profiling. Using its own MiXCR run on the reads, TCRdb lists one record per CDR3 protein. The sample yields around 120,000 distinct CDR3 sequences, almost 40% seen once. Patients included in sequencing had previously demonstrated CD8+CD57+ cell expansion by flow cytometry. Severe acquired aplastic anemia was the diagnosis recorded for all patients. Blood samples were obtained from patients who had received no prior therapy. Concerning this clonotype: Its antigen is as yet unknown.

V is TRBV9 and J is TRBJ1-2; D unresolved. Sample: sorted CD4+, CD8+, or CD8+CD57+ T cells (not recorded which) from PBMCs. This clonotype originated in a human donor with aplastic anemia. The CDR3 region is CASSATRGYTF. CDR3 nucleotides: TGTGCCAGCAGCGCCACCAGGGGCTACACCTTC.